These 20 T cell receptor beta chains came from one sample sequenced in a study of T cells in Graves' hyperthyroidism and ophthalmopathy. The investigators amplified TCR beta CDR3 regions from RNA transcripts. In the first-round RT-PCR of the TCR CDR3, the HTBI primer set was used. Via MiXCR, TCRdb re-called the multiplex PCR reads, giving one row per CDR3 protein. The table records around 690,000 distinct CDR3 sequences, approximately 15% of them present only once. What was sequenced was blood. These receptors were collected from a man in his fifties with Graves' hyperthyroidism.

This clonotype has a count of ten or more. CDR3 DNA sequence: TGTGCCAGCAGTGTTTCGGGTGCCCCTGGGGCCAACGTCCTGACTTTC. Amino acid sequence: CASSVSGAPGANVLTF. This chain uses TRBV12-3 or TRBV12-4 with TRBJ2-6; D gene unclear. The CDR3 is 16 amino acids. V lost 5 bases and J lost 2, with 13 bases in between.

The chain is built from TRBV13 and TRBJ2-7, with 9 bases fitting TRBD2. V was clipped by 1 base and J by 6 bases; unmatched bases: 16. CDR1 PRHDT and CDR2 FYEKMQ come from the germline V gene (reference sequence). CDR3 length equals 18 residues. The CDR3 coding sequence is TGTGCCAGCAGCTTAGCTGGGGTCTATAGCGGGAGTAGTCGCGAGCAGTACTTC. This encodes CASSLAGVYSGSSREQYF. Looking up the rest from reference TRBV13 and TRBJ2-7 gives the full variable domain: AAGVIQSPRHLIKEKRETATLKCYPIPRHDTVYWYQQGPGQDPQFLISFYEKMQSDKGSIPDRFSAQQFSDYHSELNMSSLELGDSALYFCASSLAGVYSGSSREQYFGPGTRLTVT.

The chain carries TRBV30 and TRBJ2-3, with 10 positions matching TRBD2. The CDR3 has 13 amino acids. Germline V gene sequence: CDR1 GTSNPN, CDR2 SVGIG (reference sequence). After removal of 6 bases from V and 5 bases from J, the junction contained 5 bases not matched to a gene. The CDR3: CACTLAGKDTQYF. Written as DNA, the CDR3 is TGTGCCTGCACACTAGCGGGGAAAGATACGCAGTATTTT.

Many counts were recorded for this clonotype. CDR3 sequence (DNA): TGTGCCAGCTCACCAGTGGACATGAACACCGGGGAGCTGTTTTTT. It codes for CASSPVDMNTGELFF. The J gene is TRBJ2-2, the V gene TRBV18; the D gene is possibly TRBD1 (5 bases). V was trimmed by 2 bases and J by 1 base, leaving 8 bases between them. Germline CDR1 and CDR2: KGHSH and LQKENI. The CDR3 is 15 residues long.

The table lists this clonotype with a few counts. This chain links TRBV5-1 with TRBJ1-1; 9 nucleotides line up with TRBD1. The CDR3 is 14 amino acids. Unmatched junction bases numbered 2, after V lost 2 bases and J lost 3 bases. Looked up from germline, CDR1 is SGHRS and CDR2 is YFSETQ. This CDR3 is CASSFGTGHTEAFF. CDR3 sequence (DNA): TGCGCCAGCAGCTTCGGGACAGGGCACACTGAAGCTTTCTTT.

This clonotype showed up many times. CDR3 sequence reads: CASSMTGTSGDPVYNEQFF. CDR3 bases: TGTGCCAGCAGCATGACCGGGACTAGCGGGGATCCCGTCTACAATGAGCAGTTCTTC. This chain uses TRBV7-6 with TRBJ2-1; 13 bases match TRBD2. The CDR3 sequence is 19 residues long. J lost 3 bases, V lost 5 bases, and 13 bases had no gene match. The germline CDR1 and CDR2 sequences are SGHVS and FNYEAQ.

This clonotype was observed a handful of times. V and J are TRBV6-1 and TRBJ2-7; D remains ambiguous. This CDR3 has 14 residues. The V gene lost 5 bases and the J gene lost 1 base, with 12 bases spanning the gap. Germline CDR1 reads MNHNS; CDR2 reads SASEGT. CDR3 sequence: CASSRTRQSYEQYF. The CDR3 nucleotides are TGTGCCAGCAGTAGAACTCGGCAATCCTACGAGCAGTACTTC.

This clonotype was seen a handful of times. This rearrangement joins TRBV30 to TRBJ2-5, with 7 bases identical to TRBD2. The ends lost 8 bases at V and 4 bases at J; junction bases unmatched: 22. CDR1 and CDR2 from the germline V gene are GTSNPN and SVGIG (reference sequence). This CDR3 is built from 17 residues. The CDR3 is CAGSGTTAVARRETQYF. The CDR3 nucleotides are TGTGCCGGATCAGGGACTACAGCTGTAGCGAGAAGAGAGACCCAGTACTTC.

The gene calls are TRBV4-1 and TRBJ2-4; D may be TRBD1 or TRBD2 (5 bases each). Germline CDR1 reads MGHRA; CDR2 reads YSYEKL. Trimming pared 2 bases from V and 0 bases from J, leaving 8 bases between. The CDR3 sequence is 15 residues long. Here the CDR3 reads CASSQTGLAKNIQYF. CDR3 DNA sequence: TGCGCCAGCAGCCAAACGGGGCTAGCCAAAAACATTCAGTACTTC.

This clonotype was found once. This chain uses TRBV27 with TRBJ2-3; 11 bases match TRBD2. Germline lookup yields CDR1 MNHEY and CDR2 SMNVEV (reference sequence). V lost 6 bases, J lost 2 bases, and 4 bases stayed unmatched. The CDR3 sequence is 15 residues long. This chain's CDR3 is CASRLAGGYTDTQYF. The DNA for the CDR3 is TGTGCCAGCAGGCTAGCGGGAGGCTACACAGATACGCAGTATTTT.

This clonotype was observed a handful of times. The CDR3 loop reads CATSLTGPSYEQYF. Written as DNA, the CDR3 is TGTGCCACCTCGCTTACCGGCCCCTCCTACGAGCAGTACTTC. V and J are TRBV27 and TRBJ2-7; D is unclear. The CDR3 runs to 14 residues. V lost 10 bases to trimming and J lost 0 bases, with 16 bases between them. Germline V gives CDR1 MNHEY, CDR2 SMNVEV (reference sequence).

This sequence joins TRBV7-9 and TRBJ2-1; perhaps TRBD1 as D (5 bases). V was trimmed by 5 bases and J by 15 bases, leaving 14 bases between them. The germline CDR1 and CDR2 sequences are SEHNR and FQNEAQ (reference sequence). The CDR3 has 11 residues. CDR3 DNA sequence: TGTGCCAGCAGCACTGGACAATCGGGGTTCTTC. This sequence encodes CASSTGQSGFF.

This clonotype has more than one count but fewer than ten. The V call is TRBV20-1, the J call TRBJ2-7, with 7 bases identical to TRBD1. Trimming took 1 base from V and 5 from J; bases not matched to a gene: 8. The length of the CDR3 is 14 residues. Germline CDR1 is DFQATT and CDR2 is SNEGSKA (reference sequence). CDR3 protein: CSARVGTEINEQYF. CDR3 coding DNA: TGCAGTGCTAGAGTGGGGACAGAGATCAACGAGCAGTACTTC.

V usage is TRBV3-1 and J usage is TRBJ2-7; TRBD2 agrees at 8 bases. With V trimmed by 1 base and J by 3 bases, 14 bases remained unmatched. There are 18 residues in the CDR3. Looked up from germline, CDR1 is LGHDT and CDR2 is YNNKEL (reference sequence). CDR3 DNA sequence: TGTGCCAGCAGCCAAGCAAGCACGGGAGGGGACTCCCACTACGAGCAGTACTTC. This sequence encodes CASSQASTGGDSHYEQYF.

There are a few counts of this clonotype. This chain uses TRBV9 with TRBJ1-1; no reliable D call. This CDR3 spans 8 amino acids. Germline values: CDR1 SGDLS, CDR2 YYNGEE. The V gene lost 5 bases and the J gene lost 10 bases, with 3 bases spanning the gap. The CDR3 bases are TGTGCCAGCAGAGGAGCTTTCTTT. Translating gives CASRGAFF.

This chain connects TRBV20-1 to TRBJ1-5, with a possible D match to TRBD1 (6 bases). CDR3 size: 16 residues. Trimming shortened V by 1 base and J by 6 bases, and 19 bases separated the two germline ends. Germline values: CDR1 DFQATT, CDR2 SNEGSKA (reference sequence). The CDR3 here is CSARVGRGKPIQPQHF. The CDR3 coding sequence is TGCAGTGCTAGAGTGGGCAGGGGAAAGCCAATTCAGCCCCAGCATTTT.

The genes are TRBV12-3 or TRBV12-4 and TRBJ2-3; tentatively, D is TRBD2 (6 bases). This CDR3 has 13 amino acids. Trimming stripped 5 bases from V and 7 bases from J, with 13 bases between. As DNA, the CDR3 is TGTGCCAGCAGTCGGGACTCTGCATATACGCAGTATTTT. Translating gives CASSRDSAYTQYF.

This clonotype was picked up many times. The genes are TRBV11-2 and TRBJ2-3; 8 nucleotides align to TRBD1. The CDR3 sequence is 16 residues long. The V segment lost 5 bases and the J segment 0 bases; nucleotides outside the gene matches: 7. Germline V gene sequence: CDR1 SGHAT, CDR2 FQNNGV. The CDR3 reads CASSPQGANSTDTQYF. CDR3 sequence (DNA): TGTGCCAGCAGCCCCCAGGGGGCCAATAGCACAGATACGCAGTATTTT.

This clonotype was found many times. The chain joins TRBV6-1 to TRBJ2-7; TRBD1 matches 8 bases. The CDR3 runs 17 residues. Germline CDR1 reads MNHNS; CDR2 reads SASEGT. Trimming took 5 bases from V and 0 from J; bases not matched to a gene: 12. CDR3 DNA: TGTGCCAGCAGTAAAATCGCCGGGACAGGAGCCTCCTACGAGCAGTACTTC. Its protein product is CASSKIAGTGASYEQYF.

This clonotype was seen a handful of times. This sequence joins TRBV24-1 and TRBJ2-3; TRBD2 matches 11 bases. Germline CDR1 is KGHDR and CDR2 is SFDVKD. The CDR3 extends over 19 amino acids. The V gene end was trimmed by 2 bases and the J gene end by 1 base; junction bases not matched to a gene: 10. In DNA, the CDR3 is TGTGCCACCAGTGATTCAACCCTTTTAGCGGGAGGGGGCACAGATACGCAGTATTTT. This codes for CATSDSTLLAGGGTDTQYF.